Shown below are 18 T cell receptor beta chains from a single sample sequenced in a study of regulatory T cells in long-lasting Graves disease. TCR beta libraries were built with iRepertoire HTBI primers and Arm-PCR of CDR3 regions. Using its own MiXCR run on the multiplex PCR reads, TCRdb lists one record per CDR3 protein. This sample has 550,000 to 600,000 distinct CDR3 sequences, with about 16% found just once. Indicated time point: newly diagnosed GD, antithyroid drugs for less than 3 months. Construction of the TCR library relied on RNA isolated from PBMCs. These data also featured in a second study, about T cells in Graves' hyperthyroidism and ophthalmopathy.

This material consisted of peripheral blood mononuclear cells (PBMCs), taken at new diagnosis, from a patient treated with antithyroid drugs. Source of these receptors: a man between 18 and 29 years old with Graves disease.

This chain connects TRBV18 to TRBJ1-3; weak D call: TRBD1 (5 bases). CDR1 and CDR2 from the germline V gene are KGHSH and LQKENI. The CDR3 covers 15 residues. V was trimmed by 5 bases and J by 2 bases, leaving 13 bases between them. CDR3 protein: CASSVPGLTGNTIYF. The CDR3 bases are TGTGCCAGCTCAGTTCCGGGACTAACTGGAAACACCATATATTTT.

This clonotype was counted ten times or more. The V and J genes are TRBV6-5 and TRBJ2-5; D tentatively reads TRBD1 or TRBD2 (5 bases each). The CDR3 extends over 14 amino acids. V lost 6 bases and J 9 bases, leaving 20 bases between the germline ends. CDR1 and CDR2 from the germline V gene are MNHEY and SVGAGI. The CDR3 DNA sequence: TGTGCCAGCAGATACCGGGACGGCGAAGGGGCCCAGTACTTC. Its translation is CASRYRDGEGAQYF.

This sequence joins TRBV28 and TRBJ2-7, with 7 nucleotides matching TRBD1. The germline V gene encodes CDR1 MDHEN and CDR2 SYDVKM. The J segment lost 0 bases and the V segment lost 6 bases, leaving 5 bases of the junction unmatched. The CDR3 runs to 14 residues. The CDR3 nucleotides read TGTGCCAGCAGCGACAGGGCGCTCTCCTACGAGCAGTACTTC. It translates to CASSDRALSYEQYF.

The V gene is TRBV6-1, the J gene TRBJ1-2; 7 bases align to TRBD1. Germline V gene data show CDR1 as MNHNS and CDR2 as SASEGT. The CDR3 spans 14 residues. The V and J ends lost 4 bases and 4 bases, in that order; junction bases with no gene match: 6. DNA of the CDR3: TGTGCCAGCAGTGTTGGCAGGGGGACCTATGGCTACACCTTC. Translating gives CASSVGRGTYGYTF.

Many counts were recorded for this clonotype. The chain uses TRBV18 and TRBJ1-1; no firm D call. The germline CDR1 and CDR2 sequences are KGHSH and LQKENI. There are 15 residues in the CDR3. Trimming pared 2 bases from V and 1 base from J, leaving 11 bases between. The CDR3 nucleotides are TGTGCCAGCTCACCAAGCTCACAGTCGAACACTGAAGCTTTCTTT. Protein product: CASSPSSQSNTEAFF.

Points on this clonotype: It may be a read error: a sequence one base away is much more abundant. The gene calls are TRBV27 and TRBJ1-1; TRBD1 aligns across 8 bases. CDR3 length equals 13 residues. Germline values: CDR1 MNHEY, CDR2 SMNVEV (reference sequence). J lost 4 bases, V lost 6 bases, and 4 bases had no gene match. CDR3 protein: CASRTGVITEAFF. CDR3 nucleotide sequence: TGTGCCAGCAGGACAGGGGTCATCACTGAAGCTTTCTTT.

The genes are TRBV12-3 or TRBV12-4 and TRBJ1-2, with 7 nucleotides matching TRBD1. This CDR3 has 13 amino acids. V shed 5 bases, J shed 8 bases, and the junction held 8 bases outside the gene matches. The CDR3 DNA sequence: TGTGCCAGCAGTAAGAGACAGGGCTTGGGCTACACCTTC. Encoded protein: CASSKRQGLGYTF.

This clonotype was seen a handful of times. The chain recombines TRBV5-1 with TRBJ1-2; TRBD1 matches 8 bases. Germline V gives CDR1 SGHRS, CDR2 YFSETQ. V was clipped by 6 bases and J by 4 bases; unmatched bases: 11. The CDR3 totals 15 residues. In DNA, the CDR3 is TGCGCCAGCATGGAGCCGGAACAGGGGGTCTATGGCTACACCTTC. Its protein product is CASMEPEQGVYGYTF.

This clonotype was counted many times. The genes are TRBV10-3 and TRBJ1-2; D remains unclear. The CDR3 loop spans 14 amino acids. The V end lost 11 bases, the J end lost 4 bases, and 20 bases lay between the germline ends. CDR1 is ENHRY and CDR2 is SYGVKD in the germline V gene. The CDR3 DNA reads TGTGCCGTGAGTCCCTCTGGAGGTAGCTATGGCTACACCTTC. Translation: CAVSPSGGSYGYTF.

Many counts were recorded for this clonotype. The chain is built from TRBV7-9 and TRBJ2-3; D is uncertain. Per the germline V gene, CDR1 is SEHNR and CDR2 is FQNEAQ (reference sequence). This CDR3 region has 12 residues. With 4 bases removed from V and 6 bases from J, the gap between germline ends came to 8 bases. The CDR3 nucleotides are TGTGCCAGCAGCTCACCGGCCGATACGCAGTATTTT. Its protein product is CASSSPADTQYF.

This clonotype was seen many times. This chain connects TRBV12-3 or TRBV12-4 to TRBJ1-2; D not resolved. This CDR3 region has 15 residues. Trimming stripped 2 bases from V and 2 bases from J, with 12 bases between. In DNA form, the CDR3 reads TGTGCCAGCAGTTTACTTGTAGGAACAAACTATGGCTACACCTTC. Its translation: CASSLLVGTNYGYTF.

Many counts were recorded for this clonotype. The gene calls are TRBV11-2 and TRBJ1-4, with D tentatively TRBD1 (6 bases). Looked up from germline, CDR1 is SGHAT and CDR2 is FQNNGV. The CDR3 covers 16 residues. Trimming left V 5 bases short and J 1 base short, with 14 bases between. The CDR3: CASSHGRGGTNEKLFF. The DNA of the CDR3 is TGTGCCAGCAGCCATGGGAGAGGGGGAACTAATGAAAAACTGTTTTTT.

This clonotype showed up many times. The chain links TRBV7-9 to TRBJ2-7; tentatively, D is TRBD2 (5 bases). This CDR3 is built from 16 residues. Germline CDR1 and CDR2: SEHNR and FQNEAQ (reference sequence). Trimming took 5 bases from V and 2 from J, leaving 19 bases between them. CDR3 amino acids: CASSAFVLGETYEQYF. CDR3 bases: TGTGCCAGCAGCGCATTCGTACTCGGGGAGACCTACGAGCAGTACTTC.

The chain couples TRBV5-1 to TRBJ2-7; 7 nucleotides match TRBD2. The V gene end was trimmed by 4 bases and the J gene end by 0 bases; junction bases not matched to a gene: 4. CDR3 length equals 14 residues. Germline V gene sequence: CDR1 SGHRS, CDR2 YFSETQ. The CDR3 region is CASSEASGSYEQYF. CDR3 coding DNA: TGCGCCAGCAGCGAAGCTAGCGGCTCCTACGAGCAGTACTTC.

Concerning this clonotype itself: This probably arose from a read error, given a far larger clone one base away. The chain carries TRBV7-2 and TRBJ2-7; 13 bases are shared with TRBD2. Looked up from germline, CDR1 is SGHTA and CDR2 is FQGNSA. V gave up 6 bases and J gave up 5 bases; unmatched junction bases: 4. The CDR3 consists of 14 residues. This chain's CDR3 is CASRLAGGRNEQYF. CDR3 nucleotides: TGTGCCAGCAGACTAGCGGGAGGGAGGAACGAGCAGTACTTC. The entire variable domain, with the rest obtained from reference TRBV7-2 and TRBJ2-7, is as follows: GAGVSQSPSNKVTEKGKDVELRCDPISGHTALYWYRQSLGQGLEFLIYFQGNSAPDKSGLPSDRFSAERTGGSVSTLTIQRTQQEDSAVYLCASRLAGGRNEQYFGPGTRLTVT.

This chain links TRBV19 with TRBJ2-1; D possibly corresponds to TRBD2 (5 bases). The CDR3 covers 16 residues. CDR1 is LNHDA and CDR2 is SQIVND in the germline V gene (reference sequence). V shed 5 bases and J shed 0 bases, with 14 bases lying between them. In DNA, the CDR3 is TGTGCCAGTAGTGCCCCGGGGATGAGCTCCTACAATGAGCAGTTCTTC. Encoded protein: CASSAPGMSSYNEQFF.

This clonotype was counted only a few times. A much larger clone lies a single base off, so this may be a read error. The chain recombines TRBV18 with TRBJ1-1, with 7 nucleotides matching TRBD1. The length of the CDR3 is 14 residues. V lost 8 bases, J lost 3 bases, and 9 bases stayed unmatched. Germline V CDR1 and CDR2: KGHSH, LQKENI. DNA for the CDR3: TGTGCCAGCCCTCTTCAAGGGGGCGACACTGAAGCTTTCTTT. This gives the protein CASPLQGGDTEAFF.

The J gene is TRBJ1-2, the V gene TRBV25-1, with TRBD1 matching 7 bases. The J segment lost 3 bases and the V segment lost 1 base, leaving 5 bases of the junction unmatched. CDR1 MGHDK and CDR2 SYGVNS come from the germline V gene. The CDR3 covers 15 residues. CDR3 loop: CASSEWDSRYYGYTF. The CDR3 DNA reads TGTGCCAGCAGTGAATGGGACAGTCGGTACTATGGCTACACCTTC.